The entry below gives a single T cell receptor beta chain sequence along with its context. This sample stems from a study of T cells expressing NK-cell markers. CDR1 is SQVTM and CDR2 is ANQGSEA in the germline V gene. The CDR3 length is 13 residues. TCRdb reanalyzed the 5' RACE reads, giving one entry per CDR3 protein sequence and no DNA. The sample holds some 390,000 distinct CDR3 sequences. V and J are TRBV29-1 and TRBJ1-2. The sample was blood T cells: a sorted CD56 or NKG2C T cell subset, CD4+ or CD8+ T cells, or bulk PBMC T cells (not recorded which). The receptor's source is a woman aged 50 to 60 in good health. CDR3 in amino acids: CSVDLAGTLSYTF.